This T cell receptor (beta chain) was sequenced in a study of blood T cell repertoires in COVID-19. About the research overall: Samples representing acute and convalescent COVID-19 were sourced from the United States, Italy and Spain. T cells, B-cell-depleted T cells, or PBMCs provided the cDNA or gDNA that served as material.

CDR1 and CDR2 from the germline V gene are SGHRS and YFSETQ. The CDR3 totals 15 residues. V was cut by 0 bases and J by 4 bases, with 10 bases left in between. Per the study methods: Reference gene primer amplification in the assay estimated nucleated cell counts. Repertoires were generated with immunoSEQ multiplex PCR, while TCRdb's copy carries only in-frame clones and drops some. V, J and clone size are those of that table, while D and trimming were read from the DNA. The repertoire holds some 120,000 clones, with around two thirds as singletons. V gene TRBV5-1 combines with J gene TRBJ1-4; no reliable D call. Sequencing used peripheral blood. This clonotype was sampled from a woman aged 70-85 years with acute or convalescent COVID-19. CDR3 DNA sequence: TGCGCCAGCAGCTTGGATGCGGCCTATAATGAAAAACTGTTTTTT. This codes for CASSLDAAYNEKLFF.